This TCR beta chain was recovered during a study of shared clonotypes between healthy human individuals. There are 14 residues in the CDR3. J lost 3 bases, V lost 3 bases, and 4 bases had no gene match. Germline CDR1 MNHEY, CDR2 SMNVEV (reference sequence). The naive CD8 subset, CD45RO-negative cells positively selected for CCR7, excluded terminally differentiated effector memory CD45RA+ cells. In the case of this clone: Other DNA sequences in the sample encode the same CDR3.

The assay was immunoSEQ multiplex PCR, and TCRdb's table has in-frame clones only and misses some. The table shows about 820,000 clones, with around 92% occurring only once. The V call is TRBV27, the J call TRBJ2-7, with 8 bases aligning to TRBD2. The sequence was obtained from a man aged 30-40 years in good health. Material for sequencing was naive CD8+ T cells sorted from blood. The CDR3 loop is CASSLGLAGYEQYF. The CDR3 DNA reads as TGTGCCAGCAGTTTGGGTCTAGCGGGCTACGAGCAGTACTTC.